The 8 T cell receptor beta chains listed next were all sequenced from one sample in a study of brain T cells in children with intractable seizures. Sequencing was performed with immunoSEQ multiplex PCR; in TCRdb, only in-frame clones are kept and a portion is missing. Of tens of thousands of clones in the sample, approximately 95% were seen once. This specimen consisted of peripheral blood, obtained at surgery. These TCRs come from a boy under two years old with focal cortical dysplasia and intractable seizures.

V usage is TRBV12-3 or TRBV12-4 and J usage is TRBJ2-7; D ambiguous. The V end lost 3 bases, the J end lost 2 bases, and 8 bases lay between the germline ends. There are 13 residues in the CDR3. CDR3 coding DNA: TGTGCCAGCAGTTTTGGCCACACCTACGAGCAGTACTTC. This sequence encodes CASSFGHTYEQYF.

The chain recombines TRBV5-1 with TRBJ1-1; 10 nucleotides match TRBD1. Germline lookup yields CDR1 SGHRS and CDR2 YFSETQ. This CDR3 region has 14 residues. V shed 3 bases and J 1 base; nucleotides not matched to a gene: 0. The CDR3 protein is CASSWDRGNTEAFF. CDR3 coding DNA: TGCGCCAGCAGCTGGGACAGGGGGAACACTGAAGCTTTCTTT.

This clone was seen only once. The V call is TRBV5-1, the J call TRBJ2-1, with D perhaps matching TRBD2 (5 bases). Per the germline V gene, CDR1 is SGHRS and CDR2 is YFSETQ. This CDR3 comprises 13 residues. Deletions cut 4 bases from V and 5 bases from J, with 10 bases between. CDR3 nucleotide sequence: TGCGCCAGCAGCATCACTAGGAACAATGAGCAGTTCTTC. Protein product: CASSITRNNEQFF.

The chain links TRBV3-1 (or the pseudogene TRBV3-2) to TRBJ2-5, with TRBD2 matching 8 bases. V shed 1 base, J shed 2 bases, and the junction held 6 bases outside the gene matches. Germline CDR1 and CDR2: LGHDT and YNNKEL (reference sequence). CDR3 size: 16 residues. CDR3 sequence: CASSQVRPSGQETQYF. Written as DNA, the CDR3 is TGTGCCAGCAGCCAAGTTCGTCCTAGCGGGCAAGAGACCCAGTACTTC.

This clone is a singleton in its sample. CDR3: CATRTGGTDTQYF. The CDR3 region has the DNA TGTGCCACCAGGACAGGGGGCACAGATACGCAGTATTTT. V and J are TRBV28 and TRBJ2-3; 9 bases match TRBD1. Trimming removed 10 bases from V and 1 base from J; junction bases left unmatched: 3. Germline lookup yields CDR1 MDHEN and CDR2 SYDVKM. The CDR3 runs to 13 residues.

This clone was seen once. The chain has TRBV13 and TRBJ1-1, with D uncertain. Per the germline V gene, CDR1 is PRHDT and CDR2 is FYEKMQ (reference sequence). Trimming pared 7 bases from V and 1 base from J, leaving 10 bases between. The CDR3 runs to 13 residues. CDR3 bases: TGTGCCAGCAAATCCTGGAGGAACACTGAAGCTTTCTTT. Its protein is CASKSWRNTEAFF.

In this sample, this clone turned up once. The chain joins TRBV19 to TRBJ2-1, with TRBD2 matching 8 bases. The CDR3 runs to 16 residues. Germline lookup yields CDR1 LNHDA and CDR2 SQIVND (reference sequence). V was clipped by 4 bases and J by 1 base; unmatched bases: 6. DNA for the CDR3: TGTGCCAGTAGTAAGTCCGGGGGGGTGTCCTACAATGAGCAGTTCTTC. Translated, it gives CASSKSGGVSYNEQFF. The variable domain in full, with the rest retrieved from reference TRBV19 and TRBJ2-1, is DGGITQSPKYLFRKEGQNVTLSCEQNLNHDAMYWYRQDPGQGLRLIYYSQIVNDFQKGDIAEGYSVSREKKESFPLTVTSAQKNPTAFYLCASSKSGGVSYNEQFFGPGTRLTVL.

The V and J genes are TRBV3-1 (or the pseudogene TRBV3-2) and TRBJ2-7, with D possibly called TRBD1 or TRBD2 (5 bases each). V gave up 0 bases and J gave up 7 bases, with 13 bases separating them. The CDR3 spans 14 residues. The V gene's germline CDR1 is LGHDT and CDR2 YNNKEL (reference sequence). This CDR3 is CASSQEWDAREQYF. CDR3 nucleotide sequence: TGTGCCAGCAGCCAAGAATGGGACGCTCGGGAGCAGTACTTC.